The next 25 T cell receptor beta chains were all read from a single sample in a study of CD8+CD57+ T cells in acquired aplastic anemia. Patients picked for sequencing had shown CD8+CD57+ cell expansion detected by flow cytometry. Genomic DNA was employed as the template in profiling TCR beta VDJ and CDR3. From the reads, TCRdb called clonotypes with MiXCR, one entry per CDR3 protein. This table has around 130,000 distinct CDR3 sequences, 58% appearing once. The sequenced material came from sorted CD4+, CD8+, or CD8+CD57+ T cells (not recorded which) from PBMCs. All receptors come from a human donor with aplastic anemia.

The chain links TRBV20-1 to TRBJ1-1; D might be TRBD1 (6 bases). Germline V lookup: CDR1 DFQATT, CDR2 SNEGSKA (reference sequence). The CDR3 length is 11 residues. V gave up 6 bases and J gave up 6 bases, with 11 bases separating them. The CDR3 loop reads CSAIGGPEAFF. CDR3 bases: TGCAGTGCCATTGGGGGCCCTGAAGCTTTCTTT.

This clonotype was detected a few times. This chain links TRBV20-1 with TRBJ2-7; D is unclear. V was cut by 3 bases and J by 5 bases, with 20 bases left in between. Germline-derived CDR1 and CDR2 are DFQATT and SNEGSKA (reference sequence). This CDR3 comprises 15 residues. The chain's CDR3 is CSARDVITVVHEQYF. CDR3 nucleotides: TGCAGTGCTAGGGACGTTATCACTGTCGTCCACGAGCAGTACTTC.

Note on this clonotype: Because the CDR3 is missing its conserved closing phenylalanine or tryptophan, this is likely a read error. V and J are TRBV5-1 and TRBJ2-5; 7 nucleotides agree with TRBD2. The CDR3 extends over 15 amino acids. CDR1 SGHRS and CDR2 YFSETQ come from the germline V gene. The CDR3 protein is CASSKDGGSGETQYL. The CDR3 coding sequence is TGCGCTAGCAGCAAGGATGGCGGGAGTGGCGAGACCCAGTACCTC.

This clonotype was seen many times. The rearrangement uses TRBV7-2 and TRBJ1-1, with a weak D call TRBD1 (5 bases). V lost 7 bases to trimming and J lost 8 bases, with 14 bases between them. Germline values: CDR1 SGHTA, CDR2 FQGNSA. The CDR3 totals 12 residues. For the CDR3, the DNA is TGTGCCAGCAAACCGGGGCCCAGGGAAGCTTTCTTT. Protein product: CASKPGPREAFF.

The genes are TRBV7-6 and TRBJ1-5, with D unresolved. CDR1 SGHVS and CDR2 FNYEAQ come from the germline V gene. The V gene lost 1 base and the J gene lost 6 bases, with 10 bases spanning the gap. The CDR3 is made up of 14 amino acids. The CDR3 DNA sequence: TGTGCCAGCAGCTTAGAGGGTAGCGGTCAGCCCCAGCATTTT. Translated, it gives CASSLEGSGQPQHF.

This clonotype was detected many times. The chain employs TRBV25-1 and TRBJ1-1, with D hard to call. V was cut by 3 bases and J by 11 bases, with 13 bases left in between. CDR1 MGHDK and CDR2 SYGVNS come from the germline V gene. The CDR3 is 12 amino acids. CDR3 coding DNA: TGTGCCAGCAGTGATTTGGACGATGGGGCTTTCTTT. Amino acids: CASSDLDDGAFF.

This clonotype was seen repeatedly, ten times or more. The chain carries TRBV7-7 and TRBJ2-5; D gene ambiguous. Trimming pared 4 bases from V and 3 bases from J, leaving 9 bases between. The CDR3 extends over 13 amino acids. Germline lookup yields CDR1 SSHAT and CDR2 FNYEAQ (reference sequence). For the CDR3, the DNA is TGTGCCAGCAGCTCCAACACGGAAGAGACCCAGTACTTC. Protein: CASSSNTEETQYF.

This chain connects TRBV10-3 to TRBJ2-7, with TRBD2 identical over 8 bases. V gave up 2 bases and J gave up 2 bases; unmatched junction bases: 5. The CDR3 covers 15 residues. Germline lookup yields CDR1 ENHRY and CDR2 SYGVKD. The CDR3 sequence: CAISEGTGGAYEQYF. The CDR3 nucleotides are TGTGCCATCAGTGAGGGAACGGGAGGGGCCTACGAGCAGTACTTC.

In its sample, this clonotype was seen a few times. V and J are TRBV7-6 and TRBJ1-2; possible D gene TRBD1, 5 bases. Germline assignment: CDR1 SGHVS and CDR2 FNYEAQ. The CDR3 extends over 14 amino acids. The V gene lost 1 base and the J gene lost 6 bases, with 12 bases spanning the gap. The CDR3 loop reads CASSLGGGVHGYTF. CDR3 in DNA: TGTGCCAGCAGCTTAGGGGGAGGGGTGCATGGCTACACCTTC.

The CDR3 loop is CASSRQGNEQFF. CDR3 nucleotide sequence: TGTGCCAGTAGTAGACAGGGCAATGAGCAGTTCTTC. This sequence joins TRBV2 and TRBJ2-1, with TRBD1 matching over 7 bases. V gave up 9 bases and J gave up 6 bases; unmatched junction bases: 5. The CDR3 contains 12 residues. The V gene's germline CDR1 is SNHLY and CDR2 FYNNEI.

V gene TRBV10-1 combines with J gene TRBJ1-5, with 9 bases lining up with TRBD1. Germline assignment: CDR1 WNHNN and CDR2 SYGVQD (reference sequence). V was clipped by 7 bases and J by 0 bases; unmatched bases: 10. This CDR3 spans 17 amino acids. The DNA for the CDR3 is TGCGCCAGCACCCTACAGGGGGCAATCCTTAGCAATCAGCCCCAGCATTTT. Translated, it gives CASTLQGAILSNQPQHF.

This chain joins TRBV6-6 and TRBJ2-7; no reliable D call. The CDR3 runs to 11 residues. CDR1 is MNHNY, CDR2 SVGAGI, per germline (reference sequence). Trimming left V 5 bases short and J 9 bases short, with 11 bases between. The CDR3 protein is CASSQQAVQYF. In DNA, the CDR3 is TGTGCCAGCAGTCAGCAGGCTGTGCAGTACTTC.

The rearrangement uses TRBV2 and TRBJ2-5; TRBD2 matches 11 bases. Trimming cost V 8 bases and J 2 bases; bases outside gene matches: 4. Germline-derived CDR1 and CDR2 are SNHLY and FYNNEI. The CDR3 contains 14 residues. The CDR3: CASYRLAGQETQYF. In DNA, the CDR3 is TGTGCCAGCTACAGACTAGCGGGACAAGAGACCCAGTACTTC.

The rearrangement uses TRBV7-2 and TRBJ1-4; D gene uncertain. V lost 6 bases, J lost 5 bases, and 7 bases lay in between. In germline, CDR1 is SGHTA, CDR2 FQGNSA. The CDR3 is 12 amino acids. The CDR3 DNA reads as TGTGCCAGCAGGACAAGAAATGAAAAACTGTTTTTT. Translation: CASRTRNEKLFF.

This clonotype came up a few times. The chain joins TRBV10-2 to TRBJ2-7; D tentatively fits TRBD1 or TRBD2 (5 bases each). CDR3 size: 12 residues. The germline V and J ends were trimmed by 8 bases and 2 bases, with 10 bases remaining between them. Germline CDR1 reads WSHSY; CDR2 reads SAAADI. The CDR3 DNA reads as TGCGCCAGCCGGGACCTCACCTACGAGCAGTACTTC. This encodes CASRDLTYEQYF.

The chain joins TRBV10-2 to TRBJ2-1, with 12 bases matching TRBD2. Germline lookup yields CDR1 WSHSY and CDR2 SAAADI. The CDR3 is 16 amino acids. Trimming removed 6 bases from V and 7 bases from J; junction bases left unmatched: 10. CDR3 loop: CASSRLLAGGLNEQFF. As DNA, the CDR3 is TGCGCCAGCAGCCGACTACTAGCGGGAGGCTTAAATGAGCAGTTCTTC.

This sequence joins TRBV24-1 and TRBJ2-7; a possible D gene is TRBD1 (5 bases). The V gene lost 3 bases and the J gene lost 4 bases, with 9 bases spanning the gap. The germline V gene has CDR1 KGHDR and CDR2 SFDVKD. The CDR3 is 13 residues long. CDR3 nucleotide sequence: TGTGCCACCAGTGATCCTCAGGGATACGAGCAGTACTTC. Translating it yields CATSDPQGYEQYF.

Ten or more counts support this clonotype. The chain uses TRBV7-9 and TRBJ2-3, with TRBD2 matching 10 bases. CDR3 length: 15 residues. J lost 2 bases, V lost 7 bases, and 6 bases had no gene match. Germline assignment: CDR1 SEHNR and CDR2 FQNEAQ (reference sequence). This CDR3 is CASNLAGATTDTQYF. The CDR3, as DNA: TGTGCCAGCAACCTAGCGGGGGCGACCACAGATACGCAGTATTTT.

The chain is built from TRBV29-1 and TRBJ1-2; 9 bases agree with TRBD1. CDR3 length: 11 amino acids. CDR1 and CDR2 from the germline V gene are SQVTM and ANQGSEA. The CDR3 DNA reads TGCACCACCTGGACAGGGGACGGCTACACCTTC. Amino acids: CTTWTGDGYTF.

The rearrangement links TRBV2 to TRBJ1-2; 7 bases match TRBD1. The CDR3 is 14 amino acids. The trim removed 6 bases at V and 4 bases at J, leaving 8 bases unmatched. The germline gives CDR1 SNHLY, CDR2 FYNNEI. The CDR3 nucleotides are TGTGCCAGCAGCCCCGGGACAGCCCGCTATGGCTACACCTTC. Protein product: CASSPGTARYGYTF. The full variable domain, in which reference TRBV2 and TRBJ1-2 provide the parts outside the CDR3, is EPEVTQTPSHQVTQMGQEVILRCVPISNHLYFYWYRQILGQKVEFLVSFYNNEISEKSEIFDDQFSVERPDGSNFTLKIRSTKLEDSAMYFCASSPGTARYGYTFGSGTRLTVV.

The V gene is TRBV7-9, the J gene TRBJ1-2; TRBD1 might be the D (6 bases). V was pared by 3 bases and J by 3 bases, with 8 bases between. CDR3 size: 13 residues. Germline-derived CDR1 and CDR2 are SEHNR and FQNEAQ (reference sequence). This CDR3 is CASSFTGHYGYTF. The CDR3 nucleotides read TGTGCCAGCAGCTTCACAGGGCACTATGGCTACACCTTC. The whole variable domain, remainder taken from reference TRBV7-9 and TRBJ1-2, is DTGVSQNPRHKITKRGQNVTFRCDPISEHNRLYWYRQTLGQGPEFLTYFQNEAQLEKSRLLSDRFSAERPKGSFSTLEIQRTEQGDSAMYLCASSFTGHYGYTFGSGTRLTVV.

For the CDR3, the DNA is TGTGCCATCAGTGAGCCGTCGGGGTCAAGGCAGTTCTTC. Its protein is CAISEPSGSRQFF. The chain couples TRBV10-3 to TRBJ2-1, with a tentative D call TRBD2 (5 bases). Germline V gene data show CDR1 as ENHRY and CDR2 as SYGVKD. The CDR3 totals 13 residues. V was trimmed by 2 bases and J by 12 bases, leaving 14 bases between them.

This chain connects TRBV20-1 to TRBJ2-1; TRBD1 or TRBD2 may be the D gene (5 bases each). Germline values: CDR1 DFQATT, CDR2 SNEGSKA (reference sequence). The CDR3 covers 15 residues. Trimming removed 6 bases from V and 7 bases from J, with 22 bases in between. The CDR3 sequence: CSATARDGHRNEQFF. CDR3 DNA sequence: TGCAGTGCCACGGCCCGGGACGGCCACAGGAATGAGCAGTTCTTC.

The chain is built from TRBV5-1 and TRBJ2-7; unclear D gene. The CDR3 covers 13 residues. The germline V gene has CDR1 SGHRS and CDR2 YFSETQ. V lost 1 base, J lost 2 bases, and 7 bases lay in between. CDR3 nucleotides: TGCGCCAGCAGCTTGACTTCCACCTACGAGCAGTACTTC. It is translated as CASSLTSTYEQYF.

This clonotype was counted between two and nine times. The chain uses TRBV4-1 and TRBJ2-1, with TRBD1 matching over 7 bases. The ends lost 4 bases at V and 5 bases at J; junction bases unmatched: 11. This CDR3 is built from 16 residues. In germline, CDR1 is MGHRA, CDR2 YSYEKL. The chain's CDR3 is CASSRPGTAKNNEQFF. The CDR3 DNA sequence: TGCGCCAGCAGCCGACCTGGGACAGCGAAAAACAATGAGCAGTTCTTC.